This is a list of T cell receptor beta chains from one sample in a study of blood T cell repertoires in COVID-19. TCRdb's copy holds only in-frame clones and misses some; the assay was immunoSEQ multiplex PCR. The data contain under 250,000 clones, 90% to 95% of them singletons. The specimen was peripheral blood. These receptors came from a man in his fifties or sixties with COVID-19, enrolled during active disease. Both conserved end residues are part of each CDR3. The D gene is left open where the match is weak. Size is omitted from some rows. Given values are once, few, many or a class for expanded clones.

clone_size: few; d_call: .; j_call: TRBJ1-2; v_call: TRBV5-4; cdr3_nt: TGTGCCAGCAGCTGGGGCAGGGCGATGGGGGGCTACACCTTC; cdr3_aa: CASSWGRAMGGYTF
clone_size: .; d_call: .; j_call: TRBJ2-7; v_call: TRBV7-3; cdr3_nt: TGTGCCAGCAGCCGCCTAAGAAACAGCGAGCAGTACTTC; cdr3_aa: CASSRLRNSEQYF
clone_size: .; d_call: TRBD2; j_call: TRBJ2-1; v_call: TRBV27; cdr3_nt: TGTGCCAGCAGTCCCCTTAGCGGGGGGGACTCCTACAATGAGCAGTTCTTC; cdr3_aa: CASSPLSGGDSYNEQFF
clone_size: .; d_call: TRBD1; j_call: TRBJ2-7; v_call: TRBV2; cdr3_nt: TGTGCCAGCAAAGACAGGGGGACCTTATCCTACGAGCAGTACTTC; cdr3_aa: CASKDRGTLSYEQYF
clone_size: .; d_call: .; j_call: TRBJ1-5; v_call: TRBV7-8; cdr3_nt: TGTGCCAGCAGCTTAGGCAGGGGCCTTAGCAATCAGCCCCAGCATTTT; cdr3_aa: CASSLGRGLSNQPQHF
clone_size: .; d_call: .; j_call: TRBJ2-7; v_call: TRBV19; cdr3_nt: TGTGCCAGTAGTATAGTGCAGGGCGGAACCTACGAGCAGTACTTC; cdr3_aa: CASSIVQGGTYEQYF
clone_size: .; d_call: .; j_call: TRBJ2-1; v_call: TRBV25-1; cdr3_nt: TGTGCCAGCAGTGAATACCTCTCCTCCTACAATGAGCAGTTCTTC; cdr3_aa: CASSEYLSSYNEQFF
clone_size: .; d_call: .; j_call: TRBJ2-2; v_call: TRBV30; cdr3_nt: TGTGCCTGGACTCCCGTGGGACAACCCGGGGAGCTGTTTTTT; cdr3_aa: CAWTPVGQPGELFF
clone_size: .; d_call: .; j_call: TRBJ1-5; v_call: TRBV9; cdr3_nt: TGTGCCAGCACTACGATTCGGTGGAGCAATCAGCCCCAGCATTTT; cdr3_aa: CASTTIRWSNQPQHF
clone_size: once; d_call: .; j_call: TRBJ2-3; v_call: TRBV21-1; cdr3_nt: TGTGCCAGCAGCAAAGAGGGGGACTATGTCGCAGATACGCAGTATTTT; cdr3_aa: CASSKEGDYVADTQYF